What follows is one TCR beta chain and its context. What it binds is unknown. These data originate in a study of T cells expressing NK-cell markers. No DNA is given; TCRdb re-called the 5' RACE reads and lists each CDR3 protein once. The repertoire shows about 260,000 distinct CDR3 sequences; the top ten hold 4% to 5%. CDR1 and CDR2 from the germline V gene are SEHNR and FQNEAQ (reference sequence). CDR3 length equals 12 residues. Study conclusions and caveats: In several donors, dominant clonotypes made up about 25-65% of CD3+CD56-NKG2C+ cells.

The sequenced sample was blood T cells: a sorted CD56 or NKG2C T cell subset, CD4+ or CD8+ T cells, or bulk PBMC T cells (not recorded which). The sequence was collected from a woman between 18 and 70 years old in good health. The J gene is TRBJ2-7, the V gene TRBV7-9. The CDR3 here is CASSLSPLEQYF.